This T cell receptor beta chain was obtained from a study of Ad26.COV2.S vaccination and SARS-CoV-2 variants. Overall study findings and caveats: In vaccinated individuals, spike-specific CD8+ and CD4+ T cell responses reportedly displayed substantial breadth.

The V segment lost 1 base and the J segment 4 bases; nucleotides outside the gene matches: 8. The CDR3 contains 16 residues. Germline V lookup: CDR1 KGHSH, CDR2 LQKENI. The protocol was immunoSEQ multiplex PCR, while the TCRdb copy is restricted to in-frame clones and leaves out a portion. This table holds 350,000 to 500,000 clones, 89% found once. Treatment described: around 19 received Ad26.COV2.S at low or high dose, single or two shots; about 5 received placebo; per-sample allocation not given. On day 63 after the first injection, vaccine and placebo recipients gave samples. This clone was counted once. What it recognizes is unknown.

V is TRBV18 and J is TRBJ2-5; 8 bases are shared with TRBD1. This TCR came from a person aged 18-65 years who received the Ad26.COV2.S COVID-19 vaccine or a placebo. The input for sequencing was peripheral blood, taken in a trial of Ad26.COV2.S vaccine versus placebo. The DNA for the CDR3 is TGTGCCAGCTCACCACTCGGGACAGGAGCGGGAGAGACCCAGTACTTC. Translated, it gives CASSPLGTGAGETQYF.